The following is a T cell receptor (beta chain) sequence with its context. TCRdb keeps only in-frame clones here, not all; method: immunoSEQ multiplex PCR. The top ten clones hold about 6.2% of a sample with around 250,000 clones, about 85% of them seen once. J was trimmed by 0 bases and V by 3 bases; bases with no gene match: 2. The CDR3 is 17 residues long. Germline-derived CDR1 and CDR2 are SGHVS and FQNEAQ. The sample originates from a study of blood T cell repertoires in COVID-19. The sequenced sample consisted of PBMCs or T cells enriched from blood (not recorded which). The sequence was collected from a woman in her 50s who had been exposed to COVID-19. The chain uses TRBV7-8 and TRBJ2-2; 12 nucleotides line up with TRBD2. For the CDR3, the DNA is TGTGCCAGCAGCTTGACTAGCGGGGGTTCGAACACCGGGGAGCTGTTTTTT. Its translation is CASSLTSGGSNTGELFF.